Listed here are 6 T cell receptor beta chains from one sample, sequenced in a study of CD8+CD57+ T cells in acquired aplastic anemia. Template material for TCR beta VDJ and CDR3 profiling consisted of genomic DNA. TCRdb recomputed calls from the reads with MiXCR, one row per CDR3 protein. The data show some 190,000 distinct CDR3 sequences, roughly half seen once. The sequenced sample was sorted CD4+, CD8+, or CD8+CD57+ T cells (not recorded which) from PBMCs. These receptors came from a human donor in good health.

This clonotype was seen a handful of times. The gene calls are TRBV10-2 and TRBJ2-6; D tentatively reads TRBD1 or TRBD2 (5 bases each). Germline CDR1 WSHSY, CDR2 SAAADI. CDR3 length: 18 amino acids. With 4 bases removed from V and 0 bases from J, the gap between germline ends came to 16 bases. In DNA, the CDR3 is TGCGCCAGCAGTGCCCAGGGAGTGCTCAGCTCTGGGGCCAACGTCCTGACTTTC. It translates to CASSAQGVLSSGANVLTF.

This clonotype turned up a few times. This chain links TRBV27 with TRBJ2-3, with a possible D match to TRBD1 (5 bases). V was cut by 4 bases and J by 0 bases, with 11 bases left in between. The CDR3 consists of 15 residues. Germline V lookup: CDR1 MNHEY, CDR2 SMNVEV (reference sequence). CDR3 coding DNA: TGTGCCAGCAGTTGGGGCGGCGATAGCACAGATACGCAGTATTTT. Translation: CASSWGGDSTDTQYF.

The sample holds a few counts of this clonotype. The gene calls are TRBV30 and TRBJ2-5, with 12 positions matching TRBD2. CDR1 is GTSNPN, CDR2 SVGIG, per germline (reference sequence). The length of the CDR3 is 15 residues. Losses at the gene ends were 2 bases for V and 2 bases for J; bases not matched to a gene: 3. In nucleotides, the CDR3 is TGTGCCTGGAGTACGGGACTAGCGGGTCAAGAGACCCAGTACTTC. This sequence encodes CAWSTGLAGQETQYF.

This clonotype was observed at least ten times. CDR3 region: CSVDPYTEAFF. The CDR3 DNA follows: TGCAGCGTGGACCCATACACTGAAGCTTTCTTT. The V gene is TRBV29-1, the J gene TRBJ1-1, with no clear D. In germline, CDR1 is SQVTM, CDR2 ANQGSEA. Trimming cost V 6 bases and J 3 bases, with 8 bases left between them. The CDR3 extends over 11 amino acids.

This clonotype was recorded a few times. The chain employs TRBV5-1 and TRBJ2-3, with 7 bases identical to TRBD1. This CDR3 has 14 residues. With V trimmed by 4 bases and J by 2 bases, 4 bases remained unmatched. From germline, CDR1 is SGHRS and CDR2 YFSETQ. The CDR3 loop is CASSLGQYTDTQYF. CDR3 bases: TGCGCCAGCAGCCTGGGACAGTACACAGATACGCAGTATTTT. The variable domain in full, with the rest retrieved from reference TRBV5-1 and TRBJ2-3, is KAGVTQTPRYLIKTRGQQVTLSCSPISGHRSVSWYQQTPGQGLQFLFEYFSETQRNKGNFPGRFSGRQFSNSRSEMNVSTLELGDSALYLCASSLGQYTDTQYFGPGTRLTVL.

This clonotype was found many times. The rearrangement links TRBV6-1 to TRBJ2-7; D is unresolved. Germline lookup yields CDR1 MNHNS and CDR2 SASEGT. The CDR3 runs to 13 residues. V lost 5 bases to trimming and J lost 0 bases, with 8 bases between them. The CDR3 protein is CASSTGYSYEQYF. CDR3 coding DNA: TGTGCCAGCAGTACGGGTTACTCCTACGAGCAGTACTTC.